Presented here are 32 T cell receptor beta chains from one specimen sequenced in a study of CD8 T cells in ankylosing spondylitis. In TCRdb, the 5' RACE reads were re-called with MiXCR into one record per CDR3 protein. Of some 130,000 distinct CDR3 sequences in the sample, about 7% are singletons; the top ten hold 9.5% to 15%. Source material: blood, either unsorted or a sorted T cell fraction (not recorded which). The receptor source for this set is a female donor with ankylosing spondylitis or in good health (not recorded which).

This clonotype showed up many times. The chain joins TRBV28 to TRBJ1-6, with D unclear. Per germline, CDR1 MDHEN and CDR2 SYDVKM. This CDR3 has 15 residues. With 6 bases removed from V and 9 bases from J, the gap between germline ends came to 18 bases. Written as DNA, the CDR3 is TGTGCCAGCAGCTCCCAGCGAGGGTTTAGTTCACCCCTCCACTTT. This gives the protein CASSSQRGFSSPLHF. The variable domain in full, with the rest retrieved from reference TRBV28 and TRBJ1-6, is DVKVTQSSRYLVKRTGEKVFLECVQDMDHENMFWYRQDPGLGLRLIYFSYDVKMKEKGDIPEGYSVSREKKERFSLILESASTNQTSMYLCASSSQRGFSSPLHFGNGTRLTVT.

As to this clonotype: A much bigger clone sits one base away, suggesting this may be a read error. This chain uses TRBV6-2 or TRBV6-3 with TRBJ2-7, with TRBD2 as a possible D gene (6 bases). There are 13 residues in the CDR3. Germline V CDR1 and CDR2: MNHEY, SVGEGT. CDR3 DNA sequence: TGTGTCAGCAGTTACGGACTATCTTACGAGCAGTACTTC. Residues: CVSSYGLSYEQYF.

This clonotype has a count of ten or more. The rearrangement joins TRBV7-9 to TRBJ1-5, with 8 bases fitting TRBD1. V lost 2 bases to trimming and J lost 3 bases; unmatched junction nucleotides: 6. This CDR3 is built from 16 residues. Germline V gives CDR1 SEHNR, CDR2 FQNEAQ (reference sequence). The CDR3 region has the DNA TGTGCCAGCAGCTTACAGGGGGCAGGGAACAATCAGCCCCAGCATTTT. Translation gives CASSLQGAGNNQPQHF.

This clonotype was recorded many times. V is TRBV4-1 and J is TRBJ2-2; D may match TRBD1 or TRBD2 (5 bases each). CDR3 size: 15 residues. Germline assignment: CDR1 MGHRA and CDR2 YSYEKL. V was trimmed by 5 bases and J by 1 base, leaving 11 bases between them. For the CDR3, the DNA is TGCGCCAGCAGCTCCGGGACGGGGAACACCGGGGAGCTGTTTTTT. This translates into CASSSGTGNTGELFF.

Notes on this clonotype: Given a much more abundant clone one base away, this may be a read error. V is TRBV7-8 and J is TRBJ2-1; D remains ambiguous. The CDR3 extends over 13 amino acids. Germline CDR1 is SGHVS and CDR2 is FQNEAQ. The V and J ends lost 7 bases and 3 bases respectively, with 10 bases between them. In DNA, the CDR3 is TGTGCCAGCACAAGCAAGGTCTACAATGAGCAGTTCTTC. Protein: CASTSKVYNEQFF.

This clonotype was observed a few times. The rearrangement joins TRBV7-2 to TRBJ2-3; 9 nucleotides align to TRBD2. CDR3 length: 15 amino acids. The germline V gene encodes CDR1 SGHTA and CDR2 FQGNSA. V trimming: 6 bases; J trimming: 5 bases; junction bases outside the gene matches: 9. The CDR3 is CASSQGSGSKDTQYF. The CDR3 DNA is TGTGCCAGCAGTCAAGGTAGCGGGAGTAAAGATACGCAGTATTTT.

This clonotype has at least ten counts. The V gene is TRBV4-1, the J gene TRBJ2-2, with D possibly being TRBD1 (6 bases). Deletions cut 3 bases from V and 0 bases from J, with 14 bases between. The CDR3 loop spans 17 amino acids. Germline CDR1 is MGHRA and CDR2 is YSYEKL. This chain's CDR3 is CASSQDTGSANTGELFF. CDR3 bases: TGCGCCAGCAGCCAGGACACAGGGAGTGCGAACACCGGGGAGCTGTTTTTT.

This clonotype was counted at least ten times. A much larger clonotype is one base distant, so this may be a read error. The chain is built from TRBV12-3 or TRBV12-4 and TRBJ1-2; 8 bases are a match to TRBD1. CDR3 length: 15 amino acids. Trimming removed 6 bases from V and 2 bases from J; junction bases left unmatched: 8. In DNA form, the CDR3 reads TGTGCCAGCAGGGTGGCAGGGGGCGAGAACTATGGCTACACCTTC. This codes for CASRVAGGENYGYTF.

At least ten counts were recorded for this clonotype. CDR3 nucleotides: TGCGCCAGCAGCTCCCGTAAGGGGGGGGGGTCAGGGCTCCAGATGAACACTGAAGCTTTCTTT. As protein: CASSSRKGGGSGLQMNTEAFF. The chain combines TRBV5-1 with TRBJ1-1; weak D call: TRBD1 (6 bases). In germline, CDR1 is SGHRS, CDR2 YFSETQ. The CDR3 consists of 21 residues. The germline V and J ends were trimmed by 3 bases and 0 bases, with 30 bases remaining between them.

This clonotype was found a few times. This rearrangement joins TRBV4-1 to TRBJ2-3, with 7 bases matching TRBD1. The CDR3 loop spans 14 amino acids. V was clipped by 4 bases and J by 6 bases; unmatched bases: 7. Per the germline V gene, CDR1 is MGHRA and CDR2 is YSYEKL. The CDR3 nucleotides read TGCGCCAGCAGCCCTCGGGCCAGGGGGGATACGCAGTATTTT. This encodes CASSPRARGDTQYF.

Turning to this clonotype: Its ends do not fully match the called genes, so a read error is possible. The V and J genes are TRBV4-1 and TRBJ2-7; D is possibly TRBD2 (5 bases). The germline V gene encodes CDR1 MGHRA and CDR2 YSYEKL. This CDR3 comprises 13 residues. As DNA, the CDR3 is TGCGCCAGCAGCCAAACTAGATTCTACGCGCAGTACTTC. Translating it yields CASSQTRFYAQYF.

This clonotype was seen many times. The CDR3 loop is CASRIDGGGAFF. In DNA form, the CDR3 reads TGTGCCAGCAGAATTGATGGGGGGGGTGCTTTCTTT. The chain couples TRBV12-3 or TRBV12-4 to TRBJ1-1, with a weak D call TRBD1 (5 bases). Trimming removed 6 bases from V and 11 bases from J, with 16 bases in between. CDR3 size: 12 residues.

A note on this clonotype: A read error may produce the germline difference seen at one junction end. J is TRBJ1-1 and V is TRBV7-9; D unclear. CDR3 length: 12 amino acids. The germline CDR1 and CDR2 sequences are SEHNR and FQNEAQ (reference sequence). CDR3 nucleotide sequence: TGTGCCAGCAGCCGGGTGAACACTGAAGTTTTCTTT. As protein: CASSRVNTEVFF. Using reference TRBV7-9 and TRBJ1-1 for the parts outside the CDR3, the full variable domain is DTGVSQNPRHKITKRGQNVTFRCDPISEHNRLYWYRQTLGQGPEFLTYFQNEAQLEKSRLLSDRFSAERPKGSFSTLEIQRTEQGDSAMYLCASSRVNTEVFFGQGTRLTVV.

This clonotype was seen at least ten times. A read error may account for a junction end that differs from germline. The CDR3 DNA reads as TGCAGCGTAGAAGATAACTATGGCTACACCTTC. This codes for CSVEDNYGYTF. This rearrangement joins TRBV29-1 to TRBJ1-2; D call uncertain. In germline, CDR1 is SQVTM, CDR2 ANQGSEA. The CDR3 has 11 residues.

This clonotype was seen more than once but under ten times. CDR3 nucleotide sequence: TGTGCCAGCAGCCAAGAGCGACCGTGGGGGTATACAGGTTCCTACGAGCAGTACTTC. This sequence encodes CASSQERPWGYTGSYEQYF. V gene TRBV14 combines with J gene TRBJ2-7, with D perhaps assigned TRBD1 or TRBD2 (5 bases each). CDR3 size: 19 residues. Trimming left V 0 bases short and J 1 base short, with 22 bases between. Germline CDR1 reads SGHDN; CDR2 reads FVKESK.

This clonotype has a count of ten or more. The chain uses TRBV5-6 and TRBJ2-7, with 7 bases aligning to TRBD1. This CDR3 has 15 residues. V lost 4 bases and J lost 1; bases outside the gene matches: 8. Germline V CDR1 and CDR2: SGHDT, YYEEEE. CDR3 sequence reads: CASSGQARRSYEQYF. In DNA form, the CDR3 reads TGTGCCAGCAGCGGACAGGCGCGTAGGTCCTACGAGCAGTACTTC. Looking up the rest from reference TRBV5-6 and TRBJ2-7 gives the full variable domain: DAGVTQSPTHLIKTRGQQVTLRCSPKSGHDTVSWYQQALGQGPQFIFQYYEEEERQRGNFPDRFSGHQFPNYSSELNVNALLLGDSALYLCASSGQARRSYEQYFGPGTRLTVT.

This clonotype has a count of ten or more. The rearrangement joins TRBV20-1 to TRBJ1-6; 11 nucleotides line up with TRBD1. The germline gives CDR1 DFQATT, CDR2 SNEGSKA (reference sequence). After removal of 6 bases from V and 7 bases from J, the junction contained 2 bases not matched to a gene. This CDR3 region has 13 residues. The CDR3 sequence is CSAWTGGNSPLHF. CDR3 bases: TGCAGTGCCTGGACAGGGGGCAATTCACCCCTCCACTTT.

This clonotype was detected many times. The rearrangement joins TRBV7-2 to TRBJ1-2, with D possibly TRBD1 on 5 matching bases. The germline V gene has CDR1 SGHTA and CDR2 FQGNSA. The CDR3 is made up of 15 amino acids. V was shortened by 5 bases and J by 4 bases, with 17 bases between the two germline ends. CDR3 residues: CASSPTAGSGYGYTF. In DNA, the CDR3 is TGTGCCAGCAGCCCCACGGCAGGGAGCGGCTATGGCTACACCTTC.

The sample holds many counts of this clonotype. The genes are TRBV3-1 and TRBJ2-3, with TRBD2 matching over 12 bases. The CDR3 has 16 residues. V lost 6 bases, J lost 6 bases, and 10 bases stayed unmatched. In germline, CDR1 is LGHDT, CDR2 YNNKEL (reference sequence). The CDR3 reads CASSRLAGGLRDTQYF. CDR3 nucleotides: TGTGCCAGCAGTCGTCTAGCGGGGGGGCTGAGGGATACGCAGTATTTT.

Details on this clonotype: Since a much larger clone is just one base distant, this may be a read error. The chain joins TRBV20-1 to TRBJ1-2; tentative D call: TRBD1 (5 bases). V dropped 1 base and J dropped 4 bases, with 16 bases sitting between them. The CDR3 is made up of 15 amino acids. Germline V CDR1 and CDR2: DFQATT, SNEGSKA (reference sequence). The CDR3 bases are TGCAGTGCTAGAGGCCTGGAGGGGTGGAGCTATGGCTACACCTTC. As protein: CSARGLEGWSYGYTF.

This clonotype was recorded many times. The V gene is TRBV6-5, the J gene TRBJ2-6; D uncertain. The CDR3 totals 15 residues. The ends were cut back, 2 bases at V and 2 bases at J, with 7 bases in the middle. Germline-derived CDR1 and CDR2 are MNHEY and SVGAGI. The chain's CDR3 is CASSYGPPGANVLTF. The CDR3 nucleotides are TGTGCCAGCAGTTACGGTCCGCCTGGGGCCAACGTCCTGACTTTC.

This clonotype showed up many times. The chain recombines TRBV5-1 with TRBJ1-1; no clear D. CDR1 SGHRS and CDR2 YFSETQ come from the germline V gene. There are 15 residues in the CDR3. Trimming left V 0 bases short and J 1 base short, with 10 bases between. CDR3 protein: CASSLDPGKNTEAFF. In nucleotides, the CDR3 is TGCGCCAGCAGCTTGGATCCGGGAAAGAACACTGAAGCTTTCTTT. Combining the CDR3 with reference TRBV5-1 and TRBJ1-1 gives the whole variable domain KAGVTQTPRYLIKTRGQQVTLSCSPISGHRSVSWYQQTPGQGLQFLFEYFSETQRNKGNFPGRFSGRQFSNSRSEMNVSTLELGDSALYLCASSLDPGKNTEAFFGQGTRLTVV.

This clonotype was seen many times. The V and J genes are TRBV30 and TRBJ1-1; a possible D gene is TRBD1 (5 bases). The CDR3 covers 13 residues. V was shortened by 1 base and J by 2 bases, with 8 bases between the two germline ends. CDR1 and CDR2 (germline): GTSNPN, SVGIG (reference sequence). The CDR3 DNA reads as TGTGCCTGGAGTGGGGACGGCAACACTGAAGCTTTCTTT. It encodes CAWSGDGNTEAFF. Combining the CDR3 with reference TRBV30 and TRBJ1-1 gives the whole variable domain SQTIHQWPATLVQPVGSPLSLECTVEGTSNPNLYWYRQAAGRGLQLLFYSVGIGQISSEVPQNLSASRPQDRQFILSSKKLLLSDSGFYLCAWSGDGNTEAFFGQGTRLTVV.

This clonotype appeared once. This chain joins TRBV4-1 and TRBJ1-1; D is uncertain. The CDR3 contains 16 residues. The ends were cut back, 3 bases at V and 1 base at J, with 15 bases in the middle. Germline V CDR1 and CDR2: MGHRA, YSYEKL. CDR3 sequence reads: CASSQAYGRKNTEAFF. CDR3 in DNA: TGCGCCAGCAGCCAGGCTTATGGACGGAAGAACACTGAAGCTTTCTTT.

This clonotype showed up many times. The V call is TRBV11-1, the J call TRBJ2-5; no clear D. Trimming cost V 2 bases and J 0 bases, with 4 bases left between them. Germline lookup yields CDR1 SGHAT and CDR2 FQDESV (reference sequence). CDR3 length: 13 residues. CDR3 nucleotide sequence: TGTGCCAGCAGCTTACCCTACCAAGAGACCCAGTACTTC. This codes for CASSLPYQETQYF. Drawing the rest from reference TRBV11-1 and TRBJ2-5, the complete variable domain is EAEVAQSPRYKITEKSQAVAFWCDPISGHATLYWYRQILGQGPELLVQFQDESVVDDSQLPKDRFSAERLKGVDSTLKIQPAELGDSAMYLCASSLPYQETQYFGPGTRLLVL.

This clonotype has a count of ten or more. The rearrangement joins TRBV6-1 to TRBJ1-2; the D gene is possibly TRBD1 (5 bases). The CDR3 runs to 13 residues. The V end lost 10 bases, the J end lost 8 bases, and 20 bases lay between the germline ends. Germline V gene data show CDR1 as MNHNS and CDR2 as SASEGT. CDR3 in amino acids: CATKAGGIDGYTF. For the CDR3, the DNA is TGTGCCACGAAGGCGGGGGGGATCGACGGCTACACCTTC.

This clonotype was detected many times. The chain couples TRBV20-1 to TRBJ2-2; D is possibly TRBD2 (6 bases). The V end lost 3 bases, the J end lost 4 bases, and 15 bases lay between the germline ends. The CDR3 spans 15 residues. Germline lookup yields CDR1 DFQATT and CDR2 SNEGSKA (reference sequence). This CDR3 reads CSARNRGYRTGELFF. The CDR3 bases are TGCAGTGCTAGGAATCGGGGGTATCGCACCGGGGAGCTGTTTTTT.

This clonotype was seen ten or more times. The chain combines TRBV9 with TRBJ2-5; 8 nucleotides agree with TRBD1. The germline V gene has CDR1 SGDLS and CDR2 YYNGEE. V shed 3 bases, J shed 2 bases, and the junction held 9 bases outside the gene matches. There are 16 residues in the CDR3. CDR3 in DNA: TGTGCCAGCAGCGCAGGATCGACAGGGGCTCAAGAGACCCAGTACTTC. It yields the protein CASSAGSTGAQETQYF. Full variable domain (missing parts from reference TRBV9 and TRBJ2-5): DSGVTQTPKHLITATGQRVTLRCSPRSGDLSVYWYQQSLDQGLQFLIQYYNGEERAKGNILERFSAQQFPDLHSELNLSSLELGDSALYFCASSAGSTGAQETQYFGPGTRLLVL.

Ten or more counts support this clonotype. The chain carries TRBV5-1 and TRBJ2-2; maybe TRBD1 (5 bases). CDR3 size: 14 residues. Trimming stripped 3 bases from V and 6 bases from J, with 12 bases between. The germline CDR1 and CDR2 sequences are SGHRS and YFSETQ. In nucleotides, the CDR3 is TGCGCCAGCAGCTCCGCAGGGATCCCCGGGGAGCTGTTTTTT. Translation gives CASSSAGIPGELFF.

This clonotype showed up many times. The chain recombines TRBV5-1 with TRBJ2-3, with D unresolved. Germline assignment: CDR1 SGHRS and CDR2 YFSETQ. V dropped 5 bases and J dropped 0 bases, with 10 bases sitting between them. The CDR3 length is 14 residues. The CDR3 spells CASRQGPSTDTQYF. The CDR3, as DNA: TGCGCCAGCAGACAAGGGCCTAGCACAGATACGCAGTATTTT.

In its sample, this clonotype was seen many times. The rearrangement uses TRBV4-1 and TRBJ2-5, with unresolved D. The CDR3 length is 12 residues. Looked up from germline, CDR1 is MGHRA and CDR2 is YSYEKL. V lost 4 bases, J lost 5 bases, and 8 bases lay in between. The CDR3 sequence: CASSPQGETQYF. In DNA, the CDR3 is TGCGCCAGCAGCCCCCAAGGGGAGACCCAGTACTTC.

This clonotype came up many times. This chain joins TRBV14 and TRBJ1-1, with D possibly TRBD1 on 5 matching bases. This CDR3 has 15 amino acids. V was clipped by 1 base and J by 5 bases, with 14 bases between them. CDR1 SGHDN and CDR2 FVKESK come from the germline V gene. CDR3 sequence reads: CASSQVRAVGTEAFF. The CDR3 DNA sequence: TGTGCCAGCAGCCAAGTCAGGGCCGTTGGTACTGAAGCTTTCTTT.